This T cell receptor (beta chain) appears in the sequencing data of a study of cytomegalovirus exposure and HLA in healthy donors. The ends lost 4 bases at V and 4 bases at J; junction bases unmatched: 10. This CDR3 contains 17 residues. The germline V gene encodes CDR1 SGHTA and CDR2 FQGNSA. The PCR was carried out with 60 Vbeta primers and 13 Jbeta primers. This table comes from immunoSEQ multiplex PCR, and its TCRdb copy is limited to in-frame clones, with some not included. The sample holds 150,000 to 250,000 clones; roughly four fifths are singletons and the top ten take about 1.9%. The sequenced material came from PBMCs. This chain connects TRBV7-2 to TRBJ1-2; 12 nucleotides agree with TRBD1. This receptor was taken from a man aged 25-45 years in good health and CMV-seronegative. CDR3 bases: TGTGCCAGCAGCTCGGGAGCAGGGACAGGGGGCGTCTATGGCTACACCTTC. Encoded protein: CASSSGAGTGGVYGYTF.